A selection of T cell receptor beta chains follows, all from one sample in a study of Graves' ophthalmopathy and Graves' hyperthyroidism. TCRdb redid the calling of the multiplex PCR reads with MiXCR, one entry per CDR3 protein. This sample has 150,000 or so distinct CDR3 sequences, with over 35% found just once. Sequences were obtained from peripheral blood. These receptor sequences come from a woman aged 40 to 49 with Graves' ophthalmopathy. The CDR3 runs from the conserved cysteine through the conserved F or W. A D gene is named only where the DNA matches it firmly. Only part of the rows carry a size: once, few, many, or a class if the clone is expanded.

-	-	TRBV3-1	TRBJ2-7	TGTGCCAGCAGCCTCCCACAGGAATCACGCATCGACAGGACTGACTACGAGCAGTACTTC	CASSLPQESRIDRTDYEQYF
TRBD2	many	TRBV6-2/TRBV6-3	TRBJ2-7	TGTGCCAGCTCTCGGGGGGCCGGACTAGCGGGAGGCTCCTACGAGCAGTACTTC	CASSRGAGLAGGSYEQYF
-	many	TRBV28	TRBJ1-2	TGTGCCAGCAGTTCCCCAGTGGGCGTCTATGGCTACACCTTC	CASSSPVGVYGYTF
-	many	TRBV12-3/TRBV12-4	TRBJ1-1	TGTGCCAGCAGCACCGGGACAAGGGGACTCGGGAACACTGAAGCTTTCTTT	CASSTGTRGLGNTEAFF
-	many	TRBV19	TRBJ2-7	TGTGCCAGTAGTCTCGGGACTGAGTACGAGCAGTACTTC	CASSLGTEYEQYF
-	many	TRBV2	TRBJ2-7	TGTGCCAGCGGGAGGCCAGCCAGATTCTACGAGCAGTACTTC	CASGRPARFYEQYF
-	many	TRBV5-1	TRBJ1-1	TGCGCCAGCAGCCGAGGCCGGAGGGGCACTGAAGCTTTCTTT	CASSRGRRGTEAFF
-	-	TRBV30	TRBJ1-5	TGTGCCTGGGCACTGAAAGGGGGTCAGCCCCAGCATTTT	CAWALKGGQPQHF
-	-	TRBV6-2/TRBV6-3	TRBJ1-2	TGTGCCAGCAGGGGCGGGCGATACTACTATGGCTACACCTTC	CASRGGRYYYGYTF
-	many	TRBV28	TRBJ1-1	TGTGCCAGCAGTTACGGAGGCACTGAAGCTTTCTTT	CASSYGGTEAFF
TRBD2	once	TRBV6-1	TRBJ2-2	TGTGCCACCCTAAGGACTAGCGGCACCGGGGAGCTGTTTTTT	CATLRTSGTGELFF
TRBD1	many	TRBV6-1	TRBJ1-2	TGTGCCAGCAGTGAAGCGCTTCCTGGACAGGGCTCTGGCTACACCTTC	CASSEALPGQGSGYTF
-	many	TRBV2	TRBJ1-6	TGTGCCAGCAGTAGTAGCTCCTATAATTCACCCCTCCACTTT	CASSSSSYNSPLHF
-	-	TRBV20-1	TRBJ2-7	TGCAGTGCTAGAGAGCCCAGGGCGGGCGAGCAGTACTTC	CSAREPRAGEQYF
-	-	TRBV12-3/TRBV12-4	TRBJ1-1	TGTGCCAGCAGCCCCCTAGGGAGCACTGAAGCTTTCTTT	CASSPLGSTEAFF
-	-	TRBV7-6	TRBJ2-5	TGTGCCAGCAGCTTGCCCCGAGTGGACCAAGAGACCCAGTACTTC	CASSLPRVDQETQYF
-	many	TRBV20-1	TRBJ2-7	TGCAGTGCTCCACCCACGGGGGCGCGATCCTACGAGCAGTACTTC	CSAPPTGARSYEQYF
TRBD1	many	TRBV11-2	TRBJ2-7	TGTGCCAGCAGCTGGGACAGGGTCGGGGCTTATCCCGACGAGCAGTACTTC	CASSWDRVGAYPDEQYF
-	-	TRBV6-5	TRBJ1-5	TGTGCCAGCAGTTACGAGGGCCGGGAGCCCCAGCATTTT	CASSYEGREPQHF
-	many	TRBV10-3	TRBJ2-7	TGTGCCATCCGACCCGCAGGGGATCTGGGCGAGCAGTACTTC	CAIRPAGDLGEQYF
-	many	TRBV28	TRBJ2-4	TGTGCCAGCAGTTTACCTGGGAAGAACATTCAGTACTTC	CASSLPGKNIQYF
-	-	TRBV28	TRBJ2-5	TGTGCCAGCAGTCAGGAGCGGCCGACCCAGTACTTC	CASSQERPTQYF
TRBD2	many	TRBV11-2	TRBJ2-5	TGTGCCAGCAGCCCCCGACTAGCGGAACAAGAGACCCAGTACTTC	CASSPRLAEQETQYF
TRBD1	few	TRBV7-2	TRBJ1-5	TGTGCCAGCAGCTTGACAGGGGTCAATCAGCCCCAGCATTTT	CASSLTGVNQPQHF
TRBD1	few	TRBV6-1	TRBJ2-5	TGTGCCAGCAGTCCCATTGGGACAGGGGAGGCGGAGGAGACCCAGTACTTC	CASSPIGTGEAEETQYF
-	few	TRBV28	TRBJ2-7	TGTGCCAGCAGTCTAATAACTGACGAGCAGTACTTC	CASSLITDEQYF
TRBD2	-	TRBV12-3/TRBV12-4	TRBJ2-7	TGTGCCAGCAGCCGTGGACTAGCGGGAGAAGGCGAGCAGTACTTC	CASSRGLAGEGEQYF
-	-	TRBV6-2/TRBV6-3	TRBJ2-7	TGTGCCAGCAGTTTATTGGGGGGCAGCGGCTACGAGCAGTACTTC	CASSLLGGSGYEQYF
-	-	TRBV6-1	TRBJ2-7	TGTGCCAGCAGTGAAAGACAGGCCTCCTACTCCTACGAGCAGTACTTC	CASSERQASYSYEQYF
-	few	TRBV11-3	TRBJ1-2	TGTGCCAGCAGCTTACTGCAGGGGACTGGCTACACCTTC	CASSLLQGTGYTF
TRBD2	-	TRBV12-3/TRBV12-4	TRBJ2-5	TGTGCCAGCAGCCCTACTAGCGGGGGGGTCGGAGAGACCCAGTACTTC	CASSPTSGGVGETQYF
TRBD1	many	TRBV20-1	TRBJ1-1	TGCAGTGCTAGAAACACAGGGGGCACTGAAGCTTTCTTT	CSARNTGGTEAFF
TRBD1	many	TRBV3-1	TRBJ2-5	TGTGCCAGCAGCCCGACGCCAAGACAGGGCAACTACCAAGAGACCCAGTACTTC	CASSPTPRQGNYQETQYF
-	many	TRBV7-2	TRBJ2-4	TGTGCCAGCAGTTTATTACCGGCGAAGGCAGCCAAAAACATTCAGTACTTC	CASSLLPAKAAKNIQYF
TRBD1	-	TRBV6-1	TRBJ1-6	TGTGCCAGCTCCCGGGACAGAAGTAATTCACCCCTCCACTTT	CASSRDRSNSPLHF
-	many	TRBV28	TRBJ1-5	TGTGCCAGCAGTTTGTATCCGGGCCCTGGGTCCCAGCATTTT	CASSLYPGPGSQHF
-	-	TRBV5-6	TRBJ2-5	TGTGCCAGCAGCACCGCCCCGACTAATTTAGGGACCCAGTACTTC	CASSTAPTNLGTQYF
-	many	TRBV28	TRBJ1-5	TGTGCCAGCAGTTTATGGGGTTCTCCTACGGCCCAGCATTTT	CASSLWGSPTAQHF
-	many	TRBV28	TRBJ1-2	TGTGCCAGCAGGTTGCTGGGGCAGCATCATGAGGGATCAGGCTATGGCTACACCTTC	CASRLLGQHHEGSGYGYTF
TRBD1	-	TRBV28	TRBJ1-6	TGTGCCAGCACCTGGAGGCGGGCAGGGGGAAGGAATATTAGGAATTCACCCCTCCACTTT	CASTWRRAGGRNIRNSPLHF
-	-	TRBV30	TRBJ1-6	TGTGCCTGGAGTGGAGGCGGCTCACCCCTCCACTTT	CAWSGGGSPLHF
-	-	TRBV12-3/TRBV12-4	TRBJ1-3	TGTGCCAGCAGGGCGGCTGGAAACACCATATATTTT	CASRAAGNTIYF
TRBD1	-	TRBV12-3/TRBV12-4	TRBJ2-7	TGTGCCAGCAGTTTAGAGGGACAGCTATCCTACGAGCAGTACTTC	CASSLEGQLSYEQYF
-	many	TRBV12-3/TRBV12-4	TRBJ1-2	TGTGCCAGCAGTTTAGGTCCGGCACCTCTCTATGGCTACACCTTC	CASSLGPAPLYGYTF
-	-	TRBV9	TRBJ1-3	TGTGCCAGCAGCGTAGAGGGCAGGCCCGTCTCTGGAAACACCATATATTTT	CASSVEGRPVSGNTIYF
-	-	TRBV27	TRBJ2-2	TGTGCCAGCAGTTTATCGGAGTCTGGGGAGCTGTTTTTT	CASSLSESGELFF
-	many	TRBV18	TRBJ1-1	TGTGCCAGCTCTCAACGACTTAACACTGAAGCTTTCTTT	CASSQRLNTEAFF
TRBD2	many	TRBV19	TRBJ2-5	TGTGCCAGTAGTAGGGCGGGAGGGACCTTCCGAGAGACCCAGTACTTC	CASSRAGGTFRETQYF
TRBD1	-	TRBV20-1	TRBJ1-1	TGCAGTGCCGGGGACAGCACTGAAGCTTTCTTT	CSAGDSTEAFF
-	many	TRBV3-1	TRBJ1-2	TGTGCCAGCAGCTCCCCAGGGGCCGTTGGCTACACCTTC	CASSSPGAVGYTF
TRBD2	many	TRBV6-2/TRBV6-3	TRBJ2-5	TGTGCCAGCAGCACGCTAGCGGGGGCCCAAGAGACCCAGTACTTC	CASSTLAGAQETQYF
-	many	TRBV11-3	TRBJ2-5	TGTGCCAGCAGCTTAGAGGGGGCGACAGGAGGCAGGGAGACCCAGTACTTC	CASSLEGATGGRETQYF